This T cell receptor beta chain originates from a study of cytomegalovirus exposure and HLA in healthy donors. Looking at the study overall: From approximately 170 million T cells, an earlier analysis saw under 140 million unique TCR beta sequences. Study-wide points: Previously analyzed data showed that most TCR beta V segments were productive at a frequency of about 90% or about 30%. Across all donors, roughly uniform sequencing depth was an assumption of the presence/absence analyses.

With respect to this clone: Antigen specificity is unknown.

CDR1 is MNHNS and CDR2 is SASEGT in the germline V gene. This CDR3 has 15 amino acids. The trim removed 4 bases at V and 5 bases at J, leaving 7 bases unmatched. The primer mix had 60 Vbeta and 13 Jbeta primers. Repertoires were generated with immunoSEQ multiplex PCR, while TCRdb's copy carries only in-frame clones and drops some. The sample has around 160,000 clones; roughly 78% are singletons. Unrecorded immune exposures were likely, despite nominal health at sampling. The clonotype comes from a man in his forties in good health and CMV-seropositive. The V call is TRBV6-1, the J call TRBJ1-4; 7 bases align to TRBD1. Sequenced sample: PBMCs. In DNA form, the CDR3 reads TGTGCCAGCAGTGTCTACAGGGGCGCGAATGAAAAACTGTTTTTT. It is translated as CASSVYRGANEKLFF.